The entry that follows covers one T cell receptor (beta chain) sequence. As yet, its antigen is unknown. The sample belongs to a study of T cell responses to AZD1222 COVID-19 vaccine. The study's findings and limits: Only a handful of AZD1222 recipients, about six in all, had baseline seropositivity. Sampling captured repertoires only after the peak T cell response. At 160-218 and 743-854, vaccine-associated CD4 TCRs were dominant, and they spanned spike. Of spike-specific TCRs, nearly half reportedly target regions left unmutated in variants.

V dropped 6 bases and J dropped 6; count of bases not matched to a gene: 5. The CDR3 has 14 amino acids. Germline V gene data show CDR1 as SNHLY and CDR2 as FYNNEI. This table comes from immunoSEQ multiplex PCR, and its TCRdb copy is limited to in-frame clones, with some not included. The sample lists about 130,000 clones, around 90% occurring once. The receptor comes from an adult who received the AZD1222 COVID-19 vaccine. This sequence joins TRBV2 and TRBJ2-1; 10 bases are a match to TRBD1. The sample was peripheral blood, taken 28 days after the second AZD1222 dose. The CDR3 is CASRGQGGANEQFF. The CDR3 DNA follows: TGTGCCAGCAGAGGACAGGGGGGGGCCAATGAGCAGTTCTTC.